The TCR beta chain described here comes from a study of memory CD4+ T cells and cytomegalovirus serostatus (dated by TCRdb to 2018 to 2020). For context, the study as a whole: The 33 healthy Belgian adults in the cohort included 9 who were CMV seropositive and around 25 who were CMV seronegative. To replicate a published TCR-based CMV serostatus classifier, the study sequenced CD4+ memory TCRbeta repertoires from a Belgian cohort whose cytomegalovirus serostatus was known. Points the paper makes about the study in general: Only CD4+CD45RO+ memory cells were sequenced, unlike the original study, which covered naive and memory CD4+ and CD8+ populations. Among the 160 or so previously reported CMV-associated TCRbeta sequences, some 62 showed up in the CD4+ memory repertoires, with each one found in between one and five individuals. The results were interpreted as suggesting that the CMV-associated TCR signature is mostly present in the CD4+ memory repertoire. The original-framework classifier achieved a median bootstrapped AUC of approximately 0.96 with a 95% CI of 0.76-1.00 on the Belgian cohort. For CMV serostatus prediction, a median bootstrapped AUC of about 0.96 was reached with the original framework, and a median bootstrapped AUC of approximately 0.89 was reached with a US-trained random forest.

A FACSAria II was used to sort memory CD4+ T cells, defined as single viable CD3+CD4+CD8-CD45RO+ cells. CMV serostatus was determined with a Roche Elecsys assay detecting serum IgG against CMV pp150, pp28, p38 and p52. Following thawing, total CD4+ T cells were enriched through positive selection using CD4 magnetic microbeads. The samples came from a separate study whose specific focus was interrogating the CD4+ T cell memory repertoire. Peripheral blood mononuclear cells were isolated and cryopreserved according to standard operating procedures, and serum was kept at -80 degrees C. The staining used CD3-PerCP (BW264/56), CD4-APC (RPA-T4), CD45RO-PE (UCHT1) and CD8-Pacific Orange (3B5) antibodies, and Sytox blue was used to exclude non-viable cells. Worth noting for this clone: The antigen it binds to is not known. No base-level quality is on record; no much larger clone is a single base apart.

The CDR3 spans 13 residues, from the cysteine through the phenylalanine. CDR3 DNA only is kept here, 39 bases in frame from base 1. From a lookup of the germline V gene, CDR1 and CDR2 are MNHEY and SVGAGI. The germline ends are 11 bases apart after V is trimmed by 2 bases and J by 9 bases. The Quick-DNA Microprep Kit was used to extract genomic DNA from the sorted cells. Amplification of TCRbeta DNA was done with the immunoSEQ hsTCRbeta kit, following the protocol from the manufacturer. TCRbeta libraries were sequenced on an Illumina MiSeq instrument. In the paper's pipeline: Removing out-of-frame sequences left 2,204,828 distinct TCRbeta sequences, an average of approximately 65,000 per individual. Two values were used to score each individual: the count of 150 to 200 previously reported CMV-associated TCRbeta sequences and the total count of productive distinct TCRbeta sequences. A beta-binomial model was reimplemented in Python, and scikit-learn random forests with default parameters were trained on data from the US cohort. On the Belgian cohort, classifier performance was reported as the median AUC, along with percentile confidence intervals, across 10,000 bootstrap iterations. TCRdb stores this immuneACCESS table with in-frame sequences only. Part of the clones is absent; in the studies checked, under half of the shortfall reflects unresolved V genes, and no reason is known for the rest. V and J calls and clone size come straight from that table; D and trimming were deduced from the DNA. The sample table holds approximately 44,000 clones, of which 76% were seen once. Jointly, the top ten make up 6.4% of the sample.

The TCR comes from an adult in good health and CMV-seronegative. The chain is assembled from TRBV6-5 and TRBJ2-1; a weak D assignment points to TRBD2 (7 bases agree). Sequencing was done on a sample of memory CD4+ T cells from blood. Here is the DNA: TGTGCCAGCAGTTACGAGGGGGGGCGTGAGCAGTTCTTC. It codes for CASSYEGGREQFF.